The 30 T cell receptor beta chains reported below all come from one sample, sequenced in a study of cytomegalovirus exposure and HLA in healthy donors. 60 Vbeta and 13 Jbeta primers were used in PCR. Assay used: immunoSEQ multiplex PCR; TCRdb lists only in-frame clones, some missing. Of 97,000 or so clones in the sample, 81% were seen once. Sequences were obtained from PBMCs. These receptors were obtained from a middle-aged man in good health and CMV-seronegative.

V usage is TRBV15 and J usage is TRBJ1-2; weak D call: TRBD1 (5 bases). Germline assignment: CDR1 LNHNV and CDR2 YYDKDF (reference sequence). Trimming took off 0 bases at V and 4 bases at J, with 9 bases between the two ends. There are 14 residues in the CDR3. In nucleotides, the CDR3 is TGTGCCACCAGCAGAGACCAGGGTGGCTATGGCTACACCTTC. Amino acids: CATSRDQGGYGYTF.

The genes are TRBV4-2 and TRBJ1-4; D possibly corresponds to TRBD1 (5 bases). Per the germline V gene, CDR1 is LGHNA and CDR2 is YNFKEQ. The CDR3 totals 16 residues. V lost 3 bases and J 0 bases, leaving 11 bases between the germline ends. The CDR3 reads CASSQVDSATNEKLFF. CDR3 nucleotides: TGTGCCAGCAGCCAGGTAGACAGCGCAACTAATGAAAAACTGTTTTTT.

The chain employs TRBV7-6 and TRBJ2-2; 7 bases are shared with TRBD2. Germline V gene sequence: CDR1 SGHVS, CDR2 FNYEAQ. The CDR3 is made up of 15 amino acids. Trimming at V came to 5 bases and at J to 4 bases, leaving 7 bases not matched to a gene. In DNA form, the CDR3 reads TGTGCCAGCAGCGTTGCCGGGGGGACCACCGGGGAGCTGTTTTTT. It encodes CASSVAGGTTGELFF.

As DNA, the CDR3 is TGTGCCAGCAGACCAGGGGGTTTCGTGGGTTCACCCCTCCACTTT. It translates to CASRPGGFVGSPLHF. V and J are TRBV7-9 and TRBJ1-6; 7 nucleotides line up with TRBD1. Trimming at V came to 6 bases and at J to 9 bases, leaving 11 bases not matched to a gene. Germline assignment: CDR1 SEHNR and CDR2 FQNEAQ (reference sequence). The length of the CDR3 is 15 residues.

The chain joins TRBV5-1 to TRBJ2-1; a weak D match, TRBD2 (5 bases). V lost 4 bases to trimming and J lost 2 bases, with 19 bases between them. The CDR3 covers 17 residues. Germline V lookup: CDR1 SGHRS, CDR2 YFSETQ. DNA for the CDR3: TGCGCCAGCAGCCCCCGGACTCCGAGGCTACCCTACAATGAGCAGTTCTTC. It codes for CASSPRTPRLPYNEQFF.

The chain recombines TRBV9 with TRBJ1-2; tentatively, D is TRBD1 (6 bases). V lost 4 bases and J 10 bases, leaving 14 bases between the germline ends. CDR1 is SGDLS and CDR2 is YYNGEE in the germline V gene. This CDR3 contains 12 residues. CDR3 in DNA: TGTGCCAGCAGCCCAAACACAGGGATCTACACCTTC. Its protein is CASSPNTGIYTF.

This clone turned up a few times. The V gene is TRBV4-1, the J gene TRBJ1-3; perhaps TRBD1 as D (6 bases). CDR3 size: 15 residues. The V end was cut by 4 bases, the J end by 0 bases, with 10 bases between. Germline CDR1 is MGHRA and CDR2 is YSYEKL. The CDR3 reads CASSLQGDSGNTIYF. The CDR3 region has the DNA TGCGCCAGCAGCCTACAGGGAGACTCTGGAAACACCATATATTTT.

This clone has just a few counts. The chain has TRBV2 and TRBJ1-6, with 10 bases that match TRBD1. Germline V gene sequence: CDR1 SNHLY, CDR2 FYNNEI. The trim removed 4 bases at V and 7 bases at J, leaving 4 bases unmatched. The CDR3 consists of 15 residues. DNA for the CDR3: TGTGCCAGCAGTGGGGGACAGGGGATAAATTCACCCCTCCACTTT. It specifies CASSGGQGINSPLHF.

The chain uses TRBV6-6 and TRBJ1-1; TRBD1 agrees at 8 bases. The ends lost 5 bases at V and 5 bases at J; junction bases unmatched: 7. Germline lookup yields CDR1 MNHNY and CDR2 SVGAGI (reference sequence). CDR3 length: 14 amino acids. CDR3 in DNA: TGTGCCAGCAGTAGCCAGGGGGCGACTACTGAAGCTTTCTTT. This encodes CASSSQGATTEAFF.

V and J are TRBV4-1 and TRBJ2-7; a weak D match, TRBD1 (5 bases). Germline V lookup: CDR1 MGHRA, CDR2 YSYEKL. The CDR3 is 16 amino acids. The V and J ends lost 1 base and 1 base respectively, with 14 bases between them. The CDR3 is CASSQVGVGRSYEQYF. In DNA, the CDR3 is TGCGCCAGCAGCCAAGTAGGGGTCGGCCGATCCTACGAGCAGTACTTC.

The rearrangement uses TRBV10-3 and TRBJ2-5; a possible D gene is TRBD2 (6 bases). The CDR3 spans 12 residues. CDR1 is ENHRY and CDR2 is SYGVKD in the germline V gene. V gave up 9 bases and J gave up 2 bases, with 10 bases separating them. This CDR3 is CAMRDSQETQYF. The CDR3 DNA sequence: TGTGCCATGCGGGACTCTCAAGAGACCCAGTACTTC.

The chain recombines TRBV2 with TRBJ1-5; 7 bases are shared with TRBD1. CDR1 is SNHLY and CDR2 is FYNNEI in the germline V gene. The CDR3 has 15 residues. V was pared by 2 bases and J by 7 bases, with 8 bases of the junction left unmatched. The CDR3 region has the DNA TGTGCCAGCAGTGAAATTTTGACAGGGAAACAGCCCCAGCATTTT. Amino acids: CASSEILTGKQPQHF.

The gene calls are TRBV7-6 and TRBJ1-1, with a tentative D call TRBD1 (6 bases). This CDR3 spans 12 amino acids. The germline CDR1 and CDR2 sequences are SGHVS and FNYEAQ. Between the trimmed V and J ends, which lost 5 bases and 7 bases, there was a span of 11 bases. The DNA of the CDR3 is TGTGCCAGCAGCCACACAGGGAGTGAAGCTTTCTTT. Translation gives CASSHTGSEAFF.

In this sample, this clone turned up a few times. The chain couples TRBV7-7 to TRBJ2-7, with no clear D. The CDR3 loop spans 13 amino acids. Trimming left V 1 base short and J 0 bases short, with 4 bases between. Germline V gene sequence: CDR1 SSHAT, CDR2 FNYEAQ (reference sequence). The CDR3, as DNA: TGTGCCAGCAGCTTAGACACCTCCTACGAGCAGTACTTC. It is translated as CASSLDTSYEQYF.

This chain connects TRBV6-5 to TRBJ2-3; D is unclear. The V gene lost 5 bases and the J gene lost 6 bases, with 6 bases spanning the gap. There are 11 residues in the CDR3. Germline CDR1 and CDR2: MNHEY and SVGAGI. The CDR3 reads CASSLLDTQYF. The CDR3, as DNA: TGTGCCAGCAGTCTCTTGGATACGCAGTATTTT.

This clone was detected only once. The chain combines TRBV5-1 with TRBJ1-4; D not certain. This CDR3 comprises 15 residues. Germline V lookup: CDR1 SGHRS, CDR2 YFSETQ. Trimming took off 4 bases at V and 0 bases at J, with 10 bases between the two ends. The CDR3 spells CASSISRATNEKLFF. As DNA, the CDR3 is TGCGCCAGCAGCATAAGCCGCGCAACTAATGAAAAACTGTTTTTT.

The J gene is TRBJ1-4, the V gene TRBV27; 10 bases align to TRBD1. With 0 bases clipped from V and 8 bases from J, the junction kept 3 bases outside the gene matches. Germline loops: CDR1 MNHEY, CDR2 SMNVEV (reference sequence). The CDR3 length is 15 residues. The CDR3 protein is CASSLSTGGPEKLFF. The CDR3 coding sequence is TGTGCCAGCAGTTTATCGACAGGGGGCCCCGAAAAACTGTTTTTT.

This chain links TRBV5-5 with TRBJ1-2, with 10 positions matching TRBD1. The CDR3 is made up of 14 amino acids. Germline trimming cut 4 bases from V and 8 bases from J; bases unmatched to any gene: 8. The germline V gene encodes CDR1 SGHKS and CDR2 YYEKEE (reference sequence). In nucleotides, the CDR3 is TGTGCCAGCAGCACCGACAGGGGGCCCTGGGGCTACACCTTC. The encoded protein is CASSTDRGPWGYTF. The whole variable domain, remainder taken from reference TRBV5-5 and TRBJ1-2, is DAGVTQSPTHLIKTRGQQVTLRCSPISGHKSVSWYQQVLGQGPQFIFQYYEKEERGRGNFPDRFSARQFPNYSSELNVNALLLGDSALYLCASSTDRGPWGYTFGSGTRLTVV.

The rearrangement uses TRBV10-3 and TRBJ1-4; 9 bases are shared with TRBD1. This CDR3 is built from 14 residues. V lost 2 bases and J lost 8; bases outside the gene matches: 3. In germline, CDR1 is ENHRY, CDR2 SYGVKD. The CDR3 sequence: CAISEGQGYEKLFF. CDR3 sequence (DNA): TGTGCCATCAGTGAGGGACAGGGGTACGAAAAACTGTTTTTT.

The chain combines TRBV7-2 with TRBJ1-4; 9 nucleotides line up with TRBD1. Trimming took 5 bases from V and 13 from J; bases not matched to a gene: 2. The CDR3 covers 11 residues. CDR1 SGHTA and CDR2 FQGNSA come from the germline V gene. The CDR3 loop is CASSRDRVLFF. The DNA of the CDR3 is TGTGCCAGCAGCAGGGACAGGGTACTGTTTTTT.

The rearrangement uses TRBV15 and TRBJ2-7; maybe TRBD1 (7 bases). Germline V gives CDR1 LNHNV, CDR2 YYDKDF (reference sequence). Trimming took 3 bases from V and 1 from J, leaving 13 bases between them. The CDR3 length is 15 residues. CDR3: CATSREGALSYEQYF. In DNA form, the CDR3 reads TGTGCCACCAGCAGGGAGGGGGCTCTATCCTACGAGCAGTACTTC.

The V call is TRBV19, the J call TRBJ2-7, with D perhaps matching TRBD2 (6 bases). Germline V CDR1 and CDR2: LNHDA, SQIVND (reference sequence). CDR3 length: 16 amino acids. V lost 5 bases and J 2 bases, leaving 19 bases between the germline ends. DNA for the CDR3: TGTGCCAGTAGTCATAGGCGGGGACGTACGGCCTACGAGCAGTACTTC. The encoded protein is CASSHRRGRTAYEQYF.

The V and J genes are TRBV6-5 and TRBJ1-5; no definite D call. Germline-derived CDR1 and CDR2 are MNHEY and SVGAGI. The V end lost 2 bases, the J end lost 6 bases, and 11 bases lay between the germline ends. There are 14 residues in the CDR3. CDR3 DNA: TGTGCCAGCAGTTACCCGCGGCGGGGTCAGCCCCAGCATTTT. Its translation: CASSYPRRGQPQHF.

The chain recombines TRBV7-9 with TRBJ1-2; D might be TRBD1 (6 bases). V lost 1 base and J 2 bases, leaving 8 bases between the germline ends. Per the germline V gene, CDR1 is SEHNR and CDR2 is FQNEAQ (reference sequence). This CDR3 has 14 amino acids. The CDR3 sequence: CASSLGQGNYGYTF. The CDR3 DNA reads as TGTGCCAGCAGCTTAGGCCAGGGGAACTATGGCTACACCTTC. The complete variable domain, with remaining parts taken from reference TRBV7-9 and TRBJ1-2, reads DTGVSQNPRHKITKRGQNVTFRCDPISEHNRLYWYRQTLGQGPEFLTYFQNEAQLEKSRLLSDRFSAERPKGSFSTLEIQRTEQGDSAMYLCASSLGQGNYGYTFGSGTRLTVV.

J is TRBJ2-1 and V is TRBV15; D perhaps matches TRBD1 (5 bases). Germline V gives CDR1 LNHNV, CDR2 YYDKDF (reference sequence). This CDR3 spans 11 amino acids. Trimming removed 8 bases from V and 9 bases from J, with 11 bases in between. CDR3 protein: CATERGGEQFF. The CDR3 DNA is TGTGCCACCGAAAGGGGTGGTGAGCAGTTCTTC.

This chain connects TRBV29-1 to TRBJ1-4; D is ambiguous. The CDR3 spans 15 residues. Per germline, CDR1 SQVTM and CDR2 ANQGSEA. V was clipped by 4 bases and J by 6 bases, with 18 bases between them. CDR3 residues: CSVVWDSRGYEKLFF. The CDR3 DNA is TGCAGCGTTGTGTGGGATTCTCGGGGTTATGAAAAACTGTTTTTT. The variable domain in full, with the rest retrieved from reference TRBV29-1 and TRBJ1-4, is SAVISQKPSRDICQRGTSLTIQCQVDSQVTMMFWYRQQPGQSLTLIATANQGSEATYESGFVIDKFPISRPNLTFSTLTVSNMSPEDSSIYLCSVVWDSRGYEKLFFGSGTQLSVL.

This sequence joins TRBV6-1 and TRBJ1-6, with D possibly matching TRBD1 (5 bases). CDR3 length equals 14 residues. Germline V gives CDR1 MNHNS, CDR2 SASEGT. V lost 5 bases, J lost 8 bases, and 13 bases lay in between. The CDR3 loop is CASSNRLGDSPLHF. The CDR3, as DNA: TGTGCCAGCAGTAACAGGCTTGGTGATTCACCCCTCCACTTT.

The chain couples TRBV7-8 to TRBJ2-2; possibly TRBD1 for D (6 bases). The V end was cut by 4 bases, the J end by 4 bases, with 13 bases between. Germline V gene lookup returns CDR1 SGHVS and CDR2 FQNEAQ. CDR3 length: 15 residues. CDR3 sequence reads: CASSWGPAATGELFF. The CDR3 nucleotides are TGTGCCAGCAGCTGGGGGCCGGCAGCCACCGGGGAGCTGTTTTTT.

This rearrangement joins TRBV18 to TRBJ2-5; TRBD2 aligns across 11 bases. In germline, CDR1 is KGHSH, CDR2 LQKENI. The CDR3 extends over 16 amino acids. V dropped 2 bases and J dropped 0; count of bases not matched to a gene: 2. CDR3 loop: CASSPGTSGNQETQYF. CDR3 sequence (DNA): TGTGCCAGCTCACCAGGGACTAGCGGAAACCAAGAGACCCAGTACTTC. The full variable domain, completed using reference TRBV18 and TRBJ2-5, is NAGVMQNPRHLVRRRGQEARLRCSPMKGHSHVYWYRQLPEEGLKFMVYLQKENIIDESGMPKERFSAEFPKEGPSILRIQQVVRGDSAAYFCASSPGTSGNQETQYFGPGTRLLVL.

J is TRBJ1-2 and V is TRBV18; D gene unclear. The V and J ends lost 3 bases and 2 bases respectively, with 13 bases between them. Germline CDR1 reads KGHSH; CDR2 reads LQKENI. CDR3 size: 15 residues. The CDR3 protein is CASSPPGFGNYGYTF. CDR3 bases: TGTGCCAGCTCACCCCCGGGGTTCGGAAACTATGGCTACACCTTC.